The clone carrying this T cell receptor (beta chain) was seen a few times. Its antigen is currently unknown. The record originates from a study of CD8 T cell repertoires and HIV-1 epitope variants. Looking at the study overall: Twenty-five autologous and known Gag and Nef epitope variant peptides each stimulated T cells separately. An approximately 9-day culture received IL-2, IL-7 and IL-15 on days 3 and 7.

Per germline, CDR1 SGHNT and CDR2 YYREEE (reference sequence). This CDR3 spans 16 amino acids. V trimming: 1 base; J trimming: 4 bases; junction bases outside the gene matches: 8. The method was immunoSEQ multiplex PCR; TCRdb's version includes in-frame clones alone and lacks a portion of them. Among several thousand clones, roughly 65% were seen once, and the ten largest hold roughly 40%. This receptor was taken from a male donor with HIV. The rearrangement uses TRBV5-4 and TRBJ1-2, with TRBD1 matching 9 bases. The source material was cultured CD8+ T cells derived from PBMCs. CDR3 in DNA: TGTGCCAGCAGCTTGAAGGAGGGACAGGGTATCTATGGCTACACCTTC. Its translation: CASSLKEGQGIYGYTF.